The 26 T cell receptor beta chains in this list originate from one sample, sequenced in a study of blood T cell repertoires in COVID-19. Clones were sequenced by immunoSEQ multiplex PCR, and TCRdb holds only the in-frame ones, with some missing. The profile shows about 210,000 clones, around 87% of them singletons. Sequenced input: PBMCs or T cells enriched from blood (not recorded which). The receptor source for this set is a man aged 25 to 40 in a cohort exposed to, infected with or recovered from COVID-19 (not recorded which).

This clone was found a few times. The rearrangement links TRBV2 to TRBJ2-7; D gene unclear. The CDR3 spans 14 residues. The V gene's germline CDR1 is SNHLY and CDR2 FYNNEI. With 7 bases removed from V and 1 base from J, the gap between germline ends came to 14 bases. CDR3 sequence: CASTPLPFSYEQYF. The CDR3 DNA is TGTGCCAGCACCCCTCTCCCCTTTTCCTACGAGCAGTACTTC.

CDR3 loop: CASSPVSGSDHSYNEQFF. The CDR3 bases are TGTGCCAGCTCACCGGTCAGCGGGAGTGACCATTCCTACAATGAGCAGTTCTTC. This rearrangement joins TRBV18 to TRBJ2-1, with 8 bases fitting TRBD2. The ends lost 3 bases at V and 1 base at J; junction bases unmatched: 11. The CDR3 totals 18 residues. Looked up from germline, CDR1 is KGHSH and CDR2 is LQKENI.

The chain recombines TRBV28 with TRBJ2-3, with D possibly matching TRBD1 (6 bases). Germline CDR1 MDHEN, CDR2 SYDVKM. CDR3 length: 17 amino acids. V shed 4 bases and J shed 2 bases, with 19 bases lying between them. The CDR3 here is CASSSQRGILLTDTQYF. CDR3 nucleotides: TGTGCCAGCAGTTCTCAGAGGGGGATTTTACTCACAGATACGCAGTATTTT.

The chain employs TRBV5-5 and TRBJ2-7; no clear D. This CDR3 has 14 amino acids. V was clipped by 4 bases and J by 3 bases, with 14 bases between them. The germline V gene has CDR1 SGHKS and CDR2 YYEKEE (reference sequence). CDR3 loop: CASSQRGSYYEQYF. The DNA of the CDR3 is TGTGCCAGCAGCCAGCGTGGCAGTTACTACGAGCAGTACTTC.

The rearrangement links TRBV7-2 to TRBJ2-3; 8 bases are shared with TRBD2. Germline V CDR1 and CDR2: SGHTA, FQGNSA. V lost 1 base, J lost 2 bases, and 11 bases stayed unmatched. The CDR3 is made up of 18 amino acids. The CDR3 here is CASSLDSGTDFTTDTQYF. Written as DNA, the CDR3 is TGTGCCAGCAGCTTAGATAGCGGGACCGACTTTACCACAGATACGCAGTATTTT.

The rearrangement uses TRBV28 and TRBJ2-7, with 8 bases fitting TRBD2. Germline-derived CDR1 and CDR2 are MDHEN and SYDVKM. The J segment lost 2 bases and the V segment lost 9 bases, leaving 9 bases of the junction unmatched. There are 14 residues in the CDR3. The chain's CDR3 is CARGLGRGAYEQYF. The CDR3 coding sequence is TGTGCCAGGGGGTTGGGGCGGGGGGCCTACGAGCAGTACTTC. Based on the CDR3 plus reference TRBV28 and TRBJ2-7, the full variable domain is DVKVTQSSRYLVKRTGEKVFLECVQDMDHENMFWYRQDPGLGLRLIYFSYDVKMKEKGDIPEGYSVSREKKERFSLILESASTNQTSMYLCARGLGRGAYEQYFGPGTRLTVT.

This clone was seen just once. The V and J genes are TRBV3-1 (or the pseudogene TRBV3-2) and TRBJ2-2, with D possibly matching TRBD1 (5 bases). This CDR3 contains 16 residues. Trimming stripped 3 bases from V and 4 bases from J, with 15 bases between. Germline CDR1 LGHDT, CDR2 YNNKEL (reference sequence). The CDR3 nucleotides read TGTGCCAGCAGCCATCAGGTCCCAGGGCTCACCGGGGAGCTGTTTTTT. Translating gives CASSHQVPGLTGELFF.

The chain uses TRBV25-1 and TRBJ2-3, with 11 bases fitting TRBD1. Germline CDR1 is MGHDK and CDR2 is SYGVNS. The V gene end was trimmed by 1 base and the J gene end by 7 bases; junction bases not matched to a gene: 4. This CDR3 has 15 amino acids. The CDR3 sequence: CASSELGTGGHTQYF. In nucleotides, the CDR3 is TGTGCCAGCAGTGAATTGGGGACAGGGGGACATACGCAGTATTTT.

This clone has a single count. The chain carries TRBV15 and TRBJ1-2, with TRBD1 as a possible D gene (5 bases). V dropped 7 bases and J dropped 1 base, with 13 bases sitting between them. Germline CDR1 LNHNV, CDR2 YYDKDF (reference sequence). The CDR3 loop spans 14 amino acids. The CDR3 protein is CATTQGTFNYGYTF. The CDR3, as DNA: TGTGCCACCACCCAGGGCACCTTTAACTATGGCTACACCTTC. Full variable domain (missing parts from reference TRBV15 and TRBJ1-2): DAMVIQNPRYQVTQFGKPVTLSCSQTLNHNVMYWYQQKSSQAPKLLFHYYDKDFNNEADTPDNFQSRRPNTSFCFLDIRSPGLGDTAMYLCATTQGTFNYGYTFGSGTRLTVV.

The gene calls are TRBV7-8 and TRBJ1-4; 9 nucleotides align to TRBD1. The CDR3 is 17 residues long. Germline V gene data show CDR1 as SGHVS and CDR2 as FQNEAQ. Losses at the gene ends were 1 base for V and 2 bases for J; bases not matched to a gene: 5. For the CDR3, the DNA is TGTGCCAGCAGCTTAGGTACAGGGGGCCGCACTAATGAAAAACTGTTTTTT. This encodes CASSLGTGGRTNEKLFF. Together with reference TRBV7-8 and TRBJ1-4, the CDR3 gives the full variable domain: GAGVSQSPRYKVAKRGQDVALRCDPISGHVSLFWYQQALGQGPEFLTYFQNEAQLDKSGLPSDRFFAERPEGSVSTLKIQRTQQEDSAVYLCASSLGTGGRTNEKLFFGSGTQLSVL.

The gene calls are TRBV10-1 and TRBJ2-5; 7 nucleotides line up with TRBD2. CDR3 length: 16 amino acids. Looked up from germline, CDR1 is WNHNN and CDR2 is SYGVQD (reference sequence). Trimming removed 0 bases from V and 2 bases from J; junction bases left unmatched: 6. Here the CDR3 DNA reads TGCGCCAGCAGTGAGTCGGCTAGCGGTCGGCAAGAGACCCAGTACTTC. Encoded protein: CASSESASGRQETQYF.

This clone came up many times. The V gene is TRBV7-3, the J gene TRBJ2-3; possible D gene TRBD2, 6 bases. This CDR3 has 15 residues. V was trimmed by 5 bases and J by 2 bases, leaving 14 bases between them. The germline V gene has CDR1 SGHTA and CDR2 FQGTGA. CDR3: CASSLLGGDTDTQYF. The DNA of the CDR3 is TGTGCCAGCAGCCTCCTAGGAGGGGACACAGATACGCAGTATTTT.

V usage is TRBV11-2 and J usage is TRBJ1-6; 7 positions match TRBD1. V trimming: 5 bases; J trimming: 6 bases; junction bases outside the gene matches: 4. CDR1 SGHAT and CDR2 FQNNGV come from the germline V gene. CDR3 length equals 14 residues. In DNA form, the CDR3 reads TGTGCCAGCAGCGCCCGGGACAGTAATTCACCCCTCCACTTT. Protein: CASSARDSNSPLHF. Supplemented by reference TRBV11-2 and TRBJ1-6, the full variable domain reads EAGVAQSPRYKIIEKRQSVAFWCNPISGHATLYWYQQILGQGPKLLIQFQNNGVVDDSQLPKDRFSAERLKGVDSTLKIQPAKLEDSAVYLCASSARDSNSPLHFGNGTRLTVT.

This clone occurred once. DNA of the CDR3: TGTGCCAGCAGTTTATCGCCTTCAAGGGAGGGTTCACCCCTCCACTTT. This codes for CASSLSPSREGSPLHF. The genes are TRBV27 and TRBJ1-6; no definite D call. Trimming left V 0 bases short and J 9 bases short, with 15 bases between. Germline V gene data show CDR1 as MNHEY and CDR2 as SMNVEV (reference sequence). The CDR3 length is 16 residues.

This chain links TRBV7-8 with TRBJ2-5; 16 nucleotides agree with TRBD2. The CDR3 totals 19 residues. Looked up from germline, CDR1 is SGHVS and CDR2 is FQNEAQ. Trimming removed 5 bases from V and 5 bases from J; junction bases left unmatched: 14. The DNA for the CDR3 is TGTGCCAGCAGCCCTGCCTCCCCGGGACTAGCGGGAGGGGGTGAGACCCAGTACTTC. It yields the protein CASSPASPGLAGGGETQYF.

This chain connects TRBV11-3 to TRBJ2-1; 11 nucleotides match TRBD2. V shed 1 base, J shed 8 bases, and the junction held 7 bases outside the gene matches. Germline assignment: CDR1 SGHNT and CDR2 YENEEA. The length of the CDR3 is 16 residues. The CDR3 region has the DNA TGTGCCAGCAGCTTAGGACTAGCGGGAAAAAGAGATGAGCAGTTCTTC. Protein: CASSLGLAGKRDEQFF.

The chain is built from TRBV7-9 and TRBJ2-7; TRBD1 is a possible D gene (6 bases). Germline-derived CDR1 and CDR2 are SEHNR and FQNEAQ (reference sequence). The CDR3 extends over 14 amino acids. With 1 base removed from V and 2 bases from J, the gap between germline ends came to 9 bases. The CDR3 here is CASSLEQGTYEQYF. DNA of the CDR3: TGTGCCAGCAGCTTAGAGCAGGGGACCTACGAGCAGTACTTC.

The CDR3 protein is CASSYERGRTDTQYF. The CDR3 DNA is TGTGCCAGCAGTTACGAGCGGGGCCGCACAGATACGCAGTATTTT. This chain links TRBV6-5 with TRBJ2-3; 7 bases are shared with TRBD2. Germline V CDR1 and CDR2: MNHEY, SVGAGI. The CDR3 contains 15 residues. V shed 2 bases, J shed 1 base, and the junction held 3 bases outside the gene matches.

V is TRBV5-1 and J is TRBJ2-1; 11 bases agree with TRBD2. Trimming took 7 bases from V and 2 from J; bases not matched to a gene: 5. Germline assignment: CDR1 SGHRS and CDR2 YFSETQ. This CDR3 comprises 15 residues. This CDR3 reads CASRLAGTTYNEQFF. In DNA, the CDR3 is TGCGCCAGCCGACTAGCGGGAACTACCTACAATGAGCAGTTCTTC. The entire variable domain, with the rest obtained from reference TRBV5-1 and TRBJ2-1, is as follows: KAGVTQTPRYLIKTRGQQVTLSCSPISGHRSVSWYQQTPGQGLQFLFEYFSETQRNKGNFPGRFSGRQFSNSRSEMNVSTLELGDSALYLCASRLAGTTYNEQFFGPGTRLTVL.

This chain links TRBV27 with TRBJ2-2; 8 bases are a match to TRBD1. The germline V gene encodes CDR1 MNHEY and CDR2 SMNVEV (reference sequence). J gave up 2 bases and V 5 bases, and 7 bases lay outside the gene matches. The CDR3 sequence is 16 residues long. CDR3: CASSVQGASNTGELFF. The CDR3 DNA is TGTGCCAGCAGTGTTCAGGGGGCCTCAAACACCGGGGAGCTGTTTTTT.

This clone was observed a single time. The CDR3 is CASSQVRGRPPYEQYF. DNA for the CDR3: TGTGCCAGCAGCCAAGTAAGAGGGAGGCCTCCCTACGAGCAGTACTTC. The V call is TRBV3-1 (or the pseudogene TRBV3-2), the J call TRBJ2-7; D is possibly TRBD2 (6 bases). With 1 base removed from V and 2 bases from J, the gap between germline ends came to 15 bases. CDR1 and CDR2 (germline): LGHDT, YNNKEL (reference sequence). The CDR3 is made up of 16 amino acids.

The CDR3: CASSLNRQGECV. The CDR3 coding sequence is TGTGCCAGCAGCTTAAATCGACAGGGGGAGTGTGTC. The chain links TRBV12-3 or TRBV12-4 to TRBJ2-7; 9 bases line up with TRBD1. This CDR3 has 12 residues.

The V gene is TRBV6-1, the J gene TRBJ1-5; 7 bases fit TRBD1. The germline gives CDR1 MNHNS, CDR2 SASEGT. CDR3 length equals 17 residues. With 4 bases clipped from V and 4 bases from J, the junction kept 13 bases outside the gene matches. The CDR3 is CASSGVLGTAINQPQHF. For the CDR3, the DNA is TGTGCCAGCAGTGGCGTATTAGGGACAGCGATTAATCAGCCCCAGCATTTT.

The chain couples TRBV19 to TRBJ1-1; D is uncertain. V was trimmed by 9 bases and J by 7 bases, leaving 18 bases between them. The CDR3 totals 13 residues. CDR1 and CDR2 from the germline V gene are LNHDA and SQIVND (reference sequence). This CDR3 is CASLVGQHGEAFF. The CDR3 coding sequence is TGTGCCAGCCTAGTGGGTCAGCATGGTGAAGCTTTCTTT.

For the CDR3, the DNA is TGTGCCAGCAGTTTATACCGACTGGGACTAGCTGATGAGCAGTTCTTC. It yields the protein CASSLYRLGLADEQFF. V usage is TRBV27 and J usage is TRBJ2-1; 9 bases align to TRBD2. This CDR3 is 16 amino acids long. J gave up 8 bases and V 1 base, and 9 bases lay outside the gene matches. Germline values: CDR1 MNHEY, CDR2 SMNVEV (reference sequence).

This chain links TRBV5-4 with TRBJ2-7, with a tentative D call TRBD1 (5 bases). The length of the CDR3 is 13 residues. V was cut by 3 bases and J by 3 bases, with 10 bases left in between. The germline gives CDR1 SGHNT, CDR2 YYREEE (reference sequence). CDR3 in amino acids: CASSWPDSYEQYF. For the CDR3, the DNA is TGTGCCAGCAGCTGGCCCGACAGCTACGAGCAGTACTTC.